One sample yielded the 17 T cell receptor beta chains listed below, sequenced in a study of blood T cell repertoires in COVID-19. Data came from immunoSEQ multiplex PCR; TCRdb stores just in-frame clones and leaves some out. This sample has approximately 260,000 clones, with around four fifths found just once. Sample: peripheral blood. The receptors shown here come from a man in his fifties or sixties who had recovered from COVID-19.

V is TRBV11-3 and J is TRBJ2-1, with a weak D call TRBD2 (6 bases). Trimming removed 0 bases at V and 6 bases at J, with 18 bases between. Germline V gene sequence: CDR1 SGHNT, CDR2 YENEEA. CDR3 length: 17 residues. The CDR3 reads CASSLDSRRLGPNEQFF. The CDR3 DNA follows: TGTGCCAGCAGCTTAGACTCTCGGAGACTAGGCCCCAATGAGCAGTTCTTC.

The chain joins TRBV5-4 to TRBJ2-7; 8 bases fit TRBD2. The germline V gene has CDR1 SGHNT and CDR2 YYREEE (reference sequence). This CDR3 has 15 residues. V trimming: 4 bases; J trimming: 3 bases; junction bases outside the gene matches: 9. This chain's CDR3 is CASSPSGPHDYEQYF. The CDR3 DNA sequence: TGTGCCAGCAGCCCTAGCGGGCCCCACGACTACGAGCAGTACTTC.

The chain uses TRBV5-1 and TRBJ1-1; 8 positions agree with TRBD1. The ends lost 1 base at V and 7 bases at J; junction bases unmatched: 12. Germline loops: CDR1 SGHRS, CDR2 YFSETQ. CDR3 length equals 16 residues. CDR3 region: CASSLTGGSVRDEAFF. In nucleotides, the CDR3 is TGCGCCAGCAGCTTGACAGGGGGTTCCGTCCGTGATGAAGCTTTCTTT.

The chain combines TRBV9 with TRBJ2-3, with 7 nucleotides matching TRBD2. The CDR3 contains 15 residues. V was pared by 0 bases and J by 6 bases, with 7 bases of the junction left unmatched. The V gene's germline CDR1 is SGDLS and CDR2 YYNGEE. CDR3 sequence: CASSVEGSGADTQYF. In DNA, the CDR3 is TGTGCCAGCAGCGTAGAGGGGAGCGGGGCCGATACGCAGTATTTT.

This clone has more than one count but fewer than ten. The rearrangement joins TRBV9 to TRBJ1-2; 11 nucleotides align to TRBD1. J was trimmed by 4 bases and V by 0 bases; bases with no gene match: 2. CDR1 is SGDLS and CDR2 is YYNGEE in the germline V gene. This CDR3 has 15 amino acids. The CDR3 DNA sequence: TGTGCCAGCAGCGTAGGGACAGGGGGCTCCTATGGCTACACCTTC. Translating gives CASSVGTGGSYGYTF.

This sequence joins TRBV6-1 and TRBJ1-1; 7 positions agree with TRBD1. The V gene's germline CDR1 is MNHNS and CDR2 SASEGT. The CDR3 contains 15 residues. Trimming removed 0 bases from V and 8 bases from J; junction bases left unmatched: 9. The CDR3 is CASSEAFVRGREAFF. CDR3 DNA sequence: TGTGCCAGCAGTGAAGCATTTGTCAGGGGGAGAGAAGCTTTCTTT.

This chain uses TRBV29-1 with TRBJ2-5; TRBD2 aligns across 13 bases. There are 18 residues in the CDR3. Germline CDR1 is SQVTM and CDR2 is ANQGSEA. J lost 3 bases, V lost 6 bases, and 16 bases had no gene match. The CDR3 DNA reads as TGCAGCGTAGAACGACTAGCGGGAGGACCAACAGCAAAAGAGACCCAGTACTTC. Translating gives CSVERLAGGPTAKETQYF.

The genes are TRBV30 and TRBJ2-2, with D tentatively TRBD2 (5 bases). The V gene's germline CDR1 is GTSNPN and CDR2 SVGIG (reference sequence). This CDR3 comprises 13 residues. Trimming shortened V by 1 base and J by 4 bases, and 7 bases separated the two germline ends. The CDR3 DNA is TGTGCCTGGAGTGAAGAGGGCACCGGGGAGCTGTTTTTT. As protein: CAWSEEGTGELFF.

The V and J genes are TRBV19 and TRBJ1-1; TRBD1 matches 8 bases. The CDR3 loop spans 14 amino acids. With V trimmed by 7 bases and J by 2 bases, 6 bases remained unmatched. Germline assignment: CDR1 LNHDA and CDR2 SQIVND (reference sequence). CDR3 sequence reads: CASIRGQGNTEAFF. CDR3 nucleotide sequence: TGTGCCAGTATCCGCGGACAGGGTAACACTGAAGCTTTCTTT.

The chain carries TRBV21-1 and TRBJ1-1. TRBV21-1 is assigned pseudogene status. CDR3 length equals 16 residues. CDR3 sequence: CASSKRGGYMNTEAFF. CDR3 coding DNA: TGTGCCAGCAGCAAAAGGGGGGGGTACATGAACACTGAAGCTTTCTTT.

The chain combines TRBV28 with TRBJ1-1, with unresolved D. CDR1 MDHEN and CDR2 SYDVKM come from the germline V gene. CDR3 length: 15 residues. Trimming took 9 bases from V and 4 from J, leaving 21 bases between them. In DNA form, the CDR3 reads TGTGCCAGTCCACCCGCACTATCAGATCGCACTGAAGCTTTCTTT. It translates to CASPPALSDRTEAFF. Variable domain in full (rest from reference TRBV28 and TRBJ1-1): DVKVTQSSRYLVKRTGEKVFLECVQDMDHENMFWYRQDPGLGLRLIYFSYDVKMKEKGDIPEGYSVSREKKERFSLILESASTNQTSMYLCASPPALSDRTEAFFGQGTRLTVV.

The V and J genes are TRBV7-9 and TRBJ1-2; possible D gene TRBD1, 6 bases. The length of the CDR3 is 15 residues. V was shortened by 5 bases and J by 4 bases, with 17 bases between the two germline ends. From germline, CDR1 is SEHNR and CDR2 FQNEAQ (reference sequence). The CDR3 loop is CASSDTGTWSYGYTF. In DNA form, the CDR3 reads TGTGCCAGCAGCGACACAGGGACCTGGAGCTATGGCTACACCTTC.

The gene calls are TRBV6-1 and TRBJ1-3; no firm D call. V lost 3 bases and J lost 8, with 14 bases in between. The CDR3 length is 14 residues. Germline CDR1 MNHNS, CDR2 SASEGT. The CDR3 loop reads CASSDLGARDTIYF. As DNA, the CDR3 is TGTGCCAGCAGTGATCTTGGCGCTCGGGACACCATATATTTT.

The V and J genes are TRBV5-1 and TRBJ2-5; TRBD1 matches 9 bases. Germline V gene data show CDR1 as SGHRS and CDR2 as YFSETQ. The V gene end was trimmed by 1 base and the J gene end by 4 bases; junction bases not matched to a gene: 5. The CDR3 is 15 amino acids. CDR3 amino acids: CASSLRTGERETQYF. The DNA of the CDR3 is TGCGCCAGCAGCTTGAGGACAGGGGAGCGAGAGACCCAGTACTTC.

The V and J genes are TRBV6-1 and TRBJ1-2; weak D call: TRBD1 (5 bases). The CDR3 runs 15 residues. V dropped 2 bases and J dropped 4 bases, with 14 bases sitting between them. Germline V gene data show CDR1 as MNHNS and CDR2 as SASEGT. As DNA, the CDR3 is TGTGCCAGCAGTGAAAGAGCAGGGAATCGCTATGGCTACACCTTC. It codes for CASSERAGNRYGYTF.

V usage is TRBV2 and J usage is TRBJ2-7; 7 nucleotides agree with TRBD1. Germline CDR1 is SNHLY and CDR2 is FYNNEI. Unmatched junction bases numbered 12, after V lost 10 bases and J lost 3 bases. The CDR3 consists of 14 residues. The CDR3 sequence is CAIQNGQASYEQYF. CDR3 sequence (DNA): TGTGCCATACAGAACGGACAGGCAAGCTACGAGCAGTACTTC.

The rearrangement joins TRBV14 to TRBJ2-7, with D possibly matching TRBD1 (6 bases). Trimming took off 5 bases at V and 9 bases at J, with 11 bases between the two ends. This CDR3 comprises 11 residues. CDR1 and CDR2 from the germline V gene are SGHDN and FVKESK. The CDR3 nucleotides read TGTGCCAGCAGCTCAGGGGTTGCGCAGTACTTC. Amino acids: CASSSGVAQYF.